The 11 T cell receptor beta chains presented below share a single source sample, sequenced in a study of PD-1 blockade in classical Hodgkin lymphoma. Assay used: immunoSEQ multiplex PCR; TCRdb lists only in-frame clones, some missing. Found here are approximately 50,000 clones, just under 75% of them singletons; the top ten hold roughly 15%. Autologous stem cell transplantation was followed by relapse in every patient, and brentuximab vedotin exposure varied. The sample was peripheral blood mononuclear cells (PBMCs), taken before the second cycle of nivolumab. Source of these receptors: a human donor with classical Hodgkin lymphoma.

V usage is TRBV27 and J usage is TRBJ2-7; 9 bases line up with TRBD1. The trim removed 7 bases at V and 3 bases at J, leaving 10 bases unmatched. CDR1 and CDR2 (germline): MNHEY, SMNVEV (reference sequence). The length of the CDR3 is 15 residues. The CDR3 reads CASTLGQGSRYEQYF. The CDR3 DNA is TGTGCCAGCACCTTGGGACAGGGATCCCGCTACGAGCAGTACTTC.

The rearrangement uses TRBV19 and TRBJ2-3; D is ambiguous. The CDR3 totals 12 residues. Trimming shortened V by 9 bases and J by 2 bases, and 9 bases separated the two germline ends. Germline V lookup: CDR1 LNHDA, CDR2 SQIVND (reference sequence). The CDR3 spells CASKSVTDTQYF. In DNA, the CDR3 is TGTGCCAGCAAGTCTGTCACAGATACGCAGTATTTT.

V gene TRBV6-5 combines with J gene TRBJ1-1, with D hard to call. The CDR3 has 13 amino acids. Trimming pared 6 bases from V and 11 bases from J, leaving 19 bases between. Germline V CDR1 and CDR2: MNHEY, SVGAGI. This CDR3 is CASRPGPRIQAFF. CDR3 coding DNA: TGTGCCAGCAGACCTGGACCGCGTATCCAGGCTTTCTTT.

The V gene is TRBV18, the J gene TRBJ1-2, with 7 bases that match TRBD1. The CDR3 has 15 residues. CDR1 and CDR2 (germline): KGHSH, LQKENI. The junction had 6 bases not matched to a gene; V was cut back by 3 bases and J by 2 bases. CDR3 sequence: CASSPPSGQNYGYTF. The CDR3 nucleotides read TGTGCCAGCTCACCTCCCTCGGGACAGAACTATGGCTACACCTTC.

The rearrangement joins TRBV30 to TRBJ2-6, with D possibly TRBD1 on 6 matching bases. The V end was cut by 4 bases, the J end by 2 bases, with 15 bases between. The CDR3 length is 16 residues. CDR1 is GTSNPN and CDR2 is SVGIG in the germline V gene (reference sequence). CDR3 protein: CAWTGDQVAGANVLTF. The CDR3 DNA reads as TGTGCCTGGACAGGGGATCAGGTGGCTGGGGCCAACGTCCTGACTTTC. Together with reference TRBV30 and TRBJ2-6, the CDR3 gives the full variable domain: SQTIHQWPATLVQPVGSPLSLECTVEGTSNPNLYWYRQAAGRGLQLLFYSVGIGQISSEVPQNLSASRPQDRQFILSSKKLLLSDSGFYLCAWTGDQVAGANVLTFGAGSRLTVL.

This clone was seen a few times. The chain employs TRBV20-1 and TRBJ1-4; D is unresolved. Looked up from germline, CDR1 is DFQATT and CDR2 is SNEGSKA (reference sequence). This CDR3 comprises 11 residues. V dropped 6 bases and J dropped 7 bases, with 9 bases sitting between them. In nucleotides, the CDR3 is TGCAGTGCAGAGGCAGGTGAAAAACTGTTTTTT. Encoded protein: CSAEAGEKLFF.

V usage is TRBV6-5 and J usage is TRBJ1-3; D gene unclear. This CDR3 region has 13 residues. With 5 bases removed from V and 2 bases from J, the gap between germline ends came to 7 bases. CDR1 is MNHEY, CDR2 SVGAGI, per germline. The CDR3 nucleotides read TGTGCCAGCAGTGACCGTCCTGGAAACACCATATATTTT. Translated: CASSDRPGNTIYF.

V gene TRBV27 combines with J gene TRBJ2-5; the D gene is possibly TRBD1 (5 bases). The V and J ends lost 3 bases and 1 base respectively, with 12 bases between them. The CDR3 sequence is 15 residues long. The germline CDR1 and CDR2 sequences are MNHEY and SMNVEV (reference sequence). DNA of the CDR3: TGTGCCAGCAGTTTGGACAACAAGCTCCAAGAGACCCAGTACTTC. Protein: CASSLDNKLQETQYF.

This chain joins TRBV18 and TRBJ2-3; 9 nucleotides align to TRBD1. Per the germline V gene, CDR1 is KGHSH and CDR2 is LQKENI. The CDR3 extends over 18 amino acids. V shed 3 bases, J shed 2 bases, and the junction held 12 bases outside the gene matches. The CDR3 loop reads CASSPLVGTGTNTDTQYF. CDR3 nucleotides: TGTGCCAGCTCACCGCTCGTCGGGACAGGGACTAACACAGATACGCAGTATTTT. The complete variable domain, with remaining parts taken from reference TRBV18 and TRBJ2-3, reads NAGVMQNPRHLVRRRGQEARLRCSPMKGHSHVYWYRQLPEEGLKFMVYLQKENIIDESGMPKERFSAEFPKEGPSILRIQQVVRGDSAAYFCASSPLVGTGTNTDTQYFGPGTRLTVL.

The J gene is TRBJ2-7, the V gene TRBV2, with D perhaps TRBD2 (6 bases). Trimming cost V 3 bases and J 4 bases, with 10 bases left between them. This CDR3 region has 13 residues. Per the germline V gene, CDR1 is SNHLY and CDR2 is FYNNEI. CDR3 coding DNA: TGTGCCAGCAGTGACAGCGGAGGGTACGAGCAGTACTTC. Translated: CASSDSGGYEQYF.

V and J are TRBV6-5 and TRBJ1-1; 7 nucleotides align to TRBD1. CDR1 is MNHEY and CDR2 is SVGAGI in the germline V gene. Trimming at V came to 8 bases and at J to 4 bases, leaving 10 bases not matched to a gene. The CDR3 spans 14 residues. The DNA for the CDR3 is TGTGCCAGCTCCCTTAAGGGGGCGGTCACTGAAGCTTTCTTT. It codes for CASSLKGAVTEAFF.